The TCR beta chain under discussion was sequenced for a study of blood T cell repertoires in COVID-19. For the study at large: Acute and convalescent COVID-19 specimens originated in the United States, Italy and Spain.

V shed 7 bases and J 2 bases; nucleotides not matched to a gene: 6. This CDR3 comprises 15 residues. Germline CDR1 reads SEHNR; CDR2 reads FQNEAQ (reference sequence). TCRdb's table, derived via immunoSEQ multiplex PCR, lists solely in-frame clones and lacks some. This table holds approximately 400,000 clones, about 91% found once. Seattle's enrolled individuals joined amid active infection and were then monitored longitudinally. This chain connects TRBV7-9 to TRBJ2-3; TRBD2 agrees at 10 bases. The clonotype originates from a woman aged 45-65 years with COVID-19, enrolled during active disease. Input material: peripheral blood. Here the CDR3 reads CASTKGTSDTDTQYF. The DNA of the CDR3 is TGTGCCAGCACAAAAGGGACTAGCGACACAGATACGCAGTATTTT.